The 8 T cell receptor beta chains given below trace back to one sample, sequenced in a study of identical twins. A single record per CDR3 protein comes from TCRdb applying MiXCR to the 5' RACE reads. The sample shows about 530,000 distinct CDR3 sequences, roughly 15% of them seen only once. The same data also went into a second study, on yellow fever vaccine responses in identical twins.

Sequencing input: CD4+ T cells sorted from blood. The receptors shown here come from a young woman in good health.

This clonotype was detected only a few times. The gene calls are TRBV5-6 and TRBJ2-2, with TRBD2 matching over 9 bases. The CDR3 is 16 amino acids. CDR1 and CDR2 from the germline V gene are SGHDT and YYEEEE. Losses at the gene ends were 4 bases for V and 5 bases for J; bases not matched to a gene: 9. DNA of the CDR3: TGTGCCAGCAGCACCAAGCGGGGGGAAAAAACCGGGGAGCTGTTTTTT. Amino acid sequence: CASSTKRGEKTGELFF.

The genes are TRBV15 and TRBJ2-3; the D gene is possibly TRBD1 (7 bases). Germline V gene sequence: CDR1 LNHNV, CDR2 YYDKDF (reference sequence). V was clipped by 6 bases and J by 2 bases, with 15 bases between them. This CDR3 is 15 amino acids long. The CDR3 reads CATSPGGQPTDTQYF. CDR3 nucleotides: TGTGCCACCAGTCCCGGGGGACAGCCCACAGATACGCAGTATTTT.

The J gene is TRBJ1-5, the V gene TRBV12-3 or TRBV12-4; 8 nucleotides match TRBD1. Trimming at V came to 6 bases and at J to 5 bases, leaving 6 bases not matched to a gene. This CDR3 is built from 14 residues. CDR3 sequence reads: CASRRADRDQPQHF. The CDR3 coding sequence is TGTGCCAGCAGACGAGCGGACAGGGATCAGCCCCAGCATTTT.

V gene TRBV6-5 combines with J gene TRBJ2-2; tentatively, D is TRBD2 (5 bases). The CDR3 extends over 16 amino acids. V shed 1 base and J shed 6 bases, with 15 bases lying between them. Germline loops: CDR1 MNHEY, CDR2 SVGAGI. CDR3 nucleotide sequence: TGTGCCAGCAGTTACTTCTCGGGGTTAGGCCCCGGGGAGCTGTTTTTT. The encoded protein is CASSYFSGLGPGELFF.

The gene calls are TRBV15 and TRBJ2-1; 9 bases map to TRBD2. Unmatched junction bases numbered 10, after V lost 0 bases and J lost 7 bases. Looked up from germline, CDR1 is LNHNV and CDR2 is YYDKDF (reference sequence). The CDR3 is 17 residues long. In DNA form, the CDR3 reads TGTGCCACCAGCAGAGATGCGGGGGGGACCCTAGGAAATGAGCAGTTCTTC. Its protein is CATSRDAGGTLGNEQFF.

The chain joins TRBV7-9 to TRBJ1-6; 10 nucleotides align to TRBD1. The CDR3 is made up of 15 amino acids. With 1 base clipped from V and 10 bases from J, the junction kept 4 bases outside the gene matches. CDR1 SEHNR and CDR2 FQNEAQ come from the germline V gene (reference sequence). The CDR3 loop is CASSLGGQGWSPLHF. In nucleotides, the CDR3 is TGTGCCAGCAGCTTAGGGGGACAGGGGTGGTCACCCCTCCACTTT.

The chain joins TRBV5-5 to TRBJ2-7; 10 bases match TRBD1. This CDR3 comprises 16 residues. CDR1 and CDR2 from the germline V gene are SGHKS and YYEKEE (reference sequence). After removal of 0 bases from V and 2 bases from J, the junction contained 5 bases not matched to a gene. The CDR3 sequence is CASSLVRDRGPYEQYF. Written as DNA, the CDR3 is TGTGCCAGCAGCTTGGTCCGGGACAGGGGCCCCTACGAGCAGTACTTC.

V usage is TRBV6-5 and J usage is TRBJ1-6; 8 bases map to TRBD1. This CDR3 comprises 16 residues. Trimming cost V 2 bases and J 9 bases; bases outside gene matches: 9. CDR1 is MNHEY and CDR2 is SVGAGI in the germline V gene. The CDR3 DNA is TGTGCCAGCAGTTACGGAACCACAGGGGGGGTTTCACCCCTCCACTTT. It codes for CASSYGTTGGVSPLHF.